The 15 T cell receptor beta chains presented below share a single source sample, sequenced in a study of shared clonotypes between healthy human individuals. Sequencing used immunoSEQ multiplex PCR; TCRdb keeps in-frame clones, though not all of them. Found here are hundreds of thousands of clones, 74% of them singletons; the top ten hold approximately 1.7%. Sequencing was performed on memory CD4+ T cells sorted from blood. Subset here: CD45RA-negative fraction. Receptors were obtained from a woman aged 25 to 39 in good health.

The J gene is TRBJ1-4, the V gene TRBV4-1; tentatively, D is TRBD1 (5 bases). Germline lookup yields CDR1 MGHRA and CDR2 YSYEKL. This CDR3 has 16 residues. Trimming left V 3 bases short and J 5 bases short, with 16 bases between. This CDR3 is CASSHPARGRNEKLFF. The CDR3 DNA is TGCGCCAGCAGCCACCCCGCACGGGGACGAAATGAAAAACTGTTTTTT.

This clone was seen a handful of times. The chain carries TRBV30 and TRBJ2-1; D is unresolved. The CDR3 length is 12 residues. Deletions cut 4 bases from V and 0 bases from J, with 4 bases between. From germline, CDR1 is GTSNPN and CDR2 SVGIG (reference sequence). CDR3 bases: TGTGCCTGGAAACGCTCCTACAATGAGCAGTTCTTC. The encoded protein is CAWKRSYNEQFF. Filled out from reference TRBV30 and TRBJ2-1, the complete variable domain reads SQTIHQWPATLVQPVGSPLSLECTVEGTSNPNLYWYRQAAGRGLQLLFYSVGIGQISSEVPQNLSASRPQDRQFILSSKKLLLSDSGFYLCAWKRSYNEQFFGPGTRLTVL.

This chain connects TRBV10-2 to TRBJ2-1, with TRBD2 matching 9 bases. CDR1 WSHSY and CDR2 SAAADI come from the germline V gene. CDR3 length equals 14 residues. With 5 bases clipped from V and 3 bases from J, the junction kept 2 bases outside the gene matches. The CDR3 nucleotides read TGCGCCAGCAGTCAACTAGCGGGCTACAATGAGCAGTTCTTC. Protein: CASSQLAGYNEQFF.

CDR3 sequence: CAWSRLAGAGGPYNEQFF. CDR3 DNA: TGTGCCTGGTCCCGACTAGCGGGAGCTGGGGGGCCTTACAATGAGCAGTTCTTC. This chain uses TRBV30 with TRBJ2-1, with 12 nucleotides matching TRBD2. CDR3 length: 18 residues. V lost 5 bases to trimming and J lost 4 bases; unmatched junction nucleotides: 15. CDR1 and CDR2 (germline): GTSNPN, SVGIG (reference sequence).

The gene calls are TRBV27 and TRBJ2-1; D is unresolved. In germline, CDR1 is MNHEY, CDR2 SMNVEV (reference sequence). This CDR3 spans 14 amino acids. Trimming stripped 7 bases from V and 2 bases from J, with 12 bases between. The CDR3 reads CASKWQVTYNEQFF. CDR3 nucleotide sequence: TGTGCCAGCAAGTGGCAGGTAACCTACAATGAGCAGTTCTTC.

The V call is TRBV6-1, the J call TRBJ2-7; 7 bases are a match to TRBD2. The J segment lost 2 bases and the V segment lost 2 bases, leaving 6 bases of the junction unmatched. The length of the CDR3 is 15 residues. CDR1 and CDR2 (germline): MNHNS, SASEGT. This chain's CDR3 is CASSERSSGAYEQYF. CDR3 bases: TGTGCCAGCAGTGAACGATCTAGCGGCGCCTACGAGCAGTACTTC.

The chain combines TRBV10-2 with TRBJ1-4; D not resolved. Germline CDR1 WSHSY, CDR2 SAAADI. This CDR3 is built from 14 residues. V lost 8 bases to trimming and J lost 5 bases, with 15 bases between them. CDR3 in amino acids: CASQNKEVNEKLFF. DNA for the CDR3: TGCGCCAGCCAGAACAAGGAAGTGAATGAAAAACTGTTTTTT.

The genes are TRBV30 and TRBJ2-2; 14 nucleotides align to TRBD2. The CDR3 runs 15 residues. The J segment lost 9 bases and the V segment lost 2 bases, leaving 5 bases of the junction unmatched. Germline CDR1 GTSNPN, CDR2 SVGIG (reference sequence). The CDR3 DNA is TGTGCCTGGAGTCCCGGGACTAGCGGGAGAAGGGAGCTGTTTTTT. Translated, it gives CAWSPGTSGRRELFF. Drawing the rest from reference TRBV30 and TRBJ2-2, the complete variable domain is SQTIHQWPATLVQPVGSPLSLECTVEGTSNPNLYWYRQAAGRGLQLLFYSVGIGQISSEVPQNLSASRPQDRQFILSSKKLLLSDSGFYLCAWSPGTSGRRELFFGEGSRLTVL.

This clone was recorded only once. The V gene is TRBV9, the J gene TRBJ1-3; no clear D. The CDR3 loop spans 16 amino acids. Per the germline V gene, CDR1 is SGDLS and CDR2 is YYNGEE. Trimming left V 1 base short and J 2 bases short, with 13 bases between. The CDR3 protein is CASSVRAGIAGNTIYF. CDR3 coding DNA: TGTGCCAGCAGCGTAAGAGCGGGAATAGCTGGAAACACCATATATTTT.

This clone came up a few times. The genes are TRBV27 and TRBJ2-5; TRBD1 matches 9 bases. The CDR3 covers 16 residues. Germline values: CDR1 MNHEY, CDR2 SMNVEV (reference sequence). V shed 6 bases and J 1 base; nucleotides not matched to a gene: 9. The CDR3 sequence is CASRRGTGLFQETQYF. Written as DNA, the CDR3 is TGTGCCAGCAGGAGGGGGACAGGGCTTTTCCAAGAGACCCAGTACTTC.

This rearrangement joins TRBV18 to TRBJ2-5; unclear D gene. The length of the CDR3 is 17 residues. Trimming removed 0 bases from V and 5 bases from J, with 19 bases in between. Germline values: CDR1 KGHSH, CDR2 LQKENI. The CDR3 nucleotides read TGTGCCAGCTCACCACCTACCGATATAAGTTTCGGGGAGACCCAGTACTTC. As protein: CASSPPTDISFGETQYF.

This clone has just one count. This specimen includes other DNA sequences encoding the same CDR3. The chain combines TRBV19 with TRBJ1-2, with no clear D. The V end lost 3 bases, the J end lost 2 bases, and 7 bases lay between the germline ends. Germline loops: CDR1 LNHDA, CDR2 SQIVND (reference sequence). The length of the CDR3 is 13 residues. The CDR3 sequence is CASSIGRNYGYTF. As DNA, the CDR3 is TGTGCCAGTAGTATCGGGAGAAACTATGGCTACACCTTC.

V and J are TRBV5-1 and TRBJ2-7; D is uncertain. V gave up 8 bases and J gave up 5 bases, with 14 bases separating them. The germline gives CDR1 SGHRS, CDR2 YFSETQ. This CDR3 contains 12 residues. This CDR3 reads CASASGYHEQYF. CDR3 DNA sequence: TGCGCCAGTGCCTCCGGGTACCACGAGCAGTACTTC.

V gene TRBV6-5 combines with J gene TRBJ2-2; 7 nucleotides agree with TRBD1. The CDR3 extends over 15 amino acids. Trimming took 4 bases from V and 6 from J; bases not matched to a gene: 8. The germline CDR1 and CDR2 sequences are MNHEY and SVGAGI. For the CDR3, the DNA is TGTGCCAGCAGTTTGAACCTAGGACAGGCCGGGGAGCTGTTTTTT. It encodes CASSLNLGQAGELFF.

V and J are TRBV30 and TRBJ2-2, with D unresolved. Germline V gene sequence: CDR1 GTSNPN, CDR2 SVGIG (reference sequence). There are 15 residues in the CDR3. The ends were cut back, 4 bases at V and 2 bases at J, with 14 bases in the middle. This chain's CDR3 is CAWMPPPLNTGELFF. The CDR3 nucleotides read TGTGCCTGGATGCCCCCGCCGCTCAACACCGGGGAGCTGTTTTTT. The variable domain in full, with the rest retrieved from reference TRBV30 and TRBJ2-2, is SQTIHQWPATLVQPVGSPLSLECTVEGTSNPNLYWYRQAAGRGLQLLFYSVGIGQISSEVPQNLSASRPQDRQFILSSKKLLLSDSGFYLCAWMPPPLNTGELFFGEGSRLTVL.